The clone carrying this T cell receptor (beta chain) was observed a single time. Repertoires were generated with immunoSEQ multiplex PCR, while TCRdb's copy carries only in-frame clones and drops some. The sample yields approximately 82,000 clones, about 89% seen once. These data are taken from a study of control samples from healthy donors and cancer patients. Germline CDR1 reads PRHDT; CDR2 reads FYEKMQ (reference sequence). The V gene lost 2 bases and the J gene lost 13 bases, with 12 bases spanning the gap. The CDR3 totals 13 residues. The sample comprised blood. The source of this sequence is a man aged 50-59 years in good health. The chain recombines TRBV13 with TRBJ1-6; D gene unclear. CDR3 bases: TGTGCCAGCAGCTTACCGCCCGTGGGTCCCCTCCACTTT. It translates to CASSLPPVGPLHF.